The 27 T cell receptor beta chains below were found in one sample sequenced in a study of cytomegalovirus exposure and HLA in healthy donors. The PCR contained 60 Vbeta and 13 Jbeta primers. Clones were sequenced by immunoSEQ multiplex PCR, and TCRdb holds only the in-frame ones, with some missing. The repertoire holds 140,000 or so clones, with about four fifths as singletons. The specimen was PBMCs. The source is a woman younger than 35 in good health and CMV-seropositive.

The chain combines TRBV19 with TRBJ2-1; 7 nucleotides line up with TRBD2. The CDR3 is 15 residues long. V gave up 6 bases and J gave up 3 bases; unmatched junction bases: 8. CDR1 and CDR2 from the germline V gene are LNHDA and SQIVND (reference sequence). For the CDR3, the DNA is TGTGCCAGTAGCTTAGCGGGTGGGGACTACAATGAGCAGTTCTTC. As protein: CASSLAGGDYNEQFF.

The chain uses TRBV6-5 and TRBJ1-2; possible D gene TRBD1, 5 bases. Trimming removed 4 bases at V and 6 bases at J, with 21 bases between. Germline V CDR1 and CDR2: MNHEY, SVGAGI. This CDR3 comprises 16 residues. The CDR3 sequence is CASSLRPSGMVDGYTF. The CDR3 DNA reads as TGTGCCAGCAGTTTACGTCCCTCAGGGATGGTGGATGGCTACACCTTC.

This clone was observed once. V gene TRBV6-5 combines with J gene TRBJ1-6, with 10 bases identical to TRBD1. Trimming cost V 0 bases and J 11 bases; bases outside gene matches: 4. Looked up from germline, CDR1 is MNHEY and CDR2 is SVGAGI. The CDR3 is 15 residues long. CDR3 residues: CASSYSGQGSAPLHF. CDR3 sequence (DNA): TGTGCCAGCAGTTACTCGGGACAGGGGTCTGCACCCCTCCACTTT.

The chain is built from TRBV7-2 and TRBJ1-5; D not resolved. The V gene's germline CDR1 is SGHTA and CDR2 FQGNSA. The CDR3 covers 12 residues. Trimming took off 8 bases at V and 4 bases at J, with 9 bases between the two ends. The CDR3 DNA follows: TGTGCCAGCCACGCGCCAAATCAGCCCCAGCATTTT. As protein: CASHAPNQPQHF.

The chain recombines TRBV29-1 with TRBJ1-3; 7 bases map to TRBD1. CDR3 length: 14 amino acids. Germline CDR1 and CDR2: SQVTM and ANQGSEA. J lost 4 bases, V lost 0 bases, and 3 bases had no gene match. Here the CDR3 reads CSVEEGTVGNTIYF. In DNA, the CDR3 is TGCAGCGTTGAAGAGGGGACAGTCGGAAACACCATATATTTT. Based on the CDR3 plus reference TRBV29-1 and TRBJ1-3, the full variable domain is SAVISQKPSRDICQRGTSLTIQCQVDSQVTMMFWYRQQPGQSLTLIATANQGSEATYESGFVIDKFPISRPNLTFSTLTVSNMSPEDSSIYLCSVEEGTVGNTIYFGEGSWLTVV.

The V and J genes are TRBV28 and TRBJ2-1, with D unclear. The CDR3 runs to 12 residues. V lost 5 bases and J 7 bases, leaving 9 bases between the germline ends. Germline V gives CDR1 MDHEN, CDR2 SYDVKM. The CDR3 coding sequence is TGTGCCAGCAGTCTCAACTGGAATGAGCAGTTCTTC. It codes for CASSLNWNEQFF. The full variable domain, with the rest looked up from reference TRBV28 and TRBJ2-1, is DVKVTQSSRYLVKRTGEKVFLECVQDMDHENMFWYRQDPGLGLRLIYFSYDVKMKEKGDIPEGYSVSREKKERFSLILESASTNQTSMYLCASSLNWNEQFFGPGTRLTVL.

V gene TRBV10-2 combines with J gene TRBJ2-7; D possibly uses TRBD1 or TRBD2 (6 bases each). Per the germline V gene, CDR1 is WSHSY and CDR2 is SAAADI. CDR3 length: 12 residues. Trimming cost V 10 bases and J 5 bases, with 15 bases left between them. The CDR3 DNA reads TGCGCCACCAGGGGACTCGGAGACGAGCAGTACTTC. Translating it yields CATRGLGDEQYF.

In this sample, this clone turned up a few times. V and J are TRBV15 and TRBJ1-2; D remains ambiguous. This CDR3 is built from 15 residues. V was cut by 5 bases and J by 1 base, with 14 bases left in between. Germline V gene data show CDR1 as LNHNV and CDR2 as YYDKDF (reference sequence). The CDR3 coding sequence is TGTGCCACCAGCCGAGTGATCGAGGGTAACTATGGCTACACCTTC. The encoded protein is CATSRVIEGNYGYTF.

The CDR3 is CASSSRSADYEQYF. The CDR3 DNA follows: TGCGCCAGCAGCTCCCGGTCTGCCGACTACGAGCAGTACTTC. The V and J genes are TRBV5-1 and TRBJ2-7; D is ambiguous. V was trimmed by 3 bases and J by 3 bases, leaving 13 bases between them. The CDR3 totals 14 residues. CDR1 SGHRS and CDR2 YFSETQ come from the germline V gene.

This chain connects TRBV13 to TRBJ2-7; 7 bases agree with TRBD2. The CDR3 consists of 15 residues. The V segment lost 5 bases and the J segment 2 bases; nucleotides outside the gene matches: 9. From germline, CDR1 is PRHDT and CDR2 FYEKMQ (reference sequence). The CDR3 DNA follows: TGTGCCAGCAGCACTCGAGCGGGGAAAACCTACGAGCAGTACTTC. It encodes CASSTRAGKTYEQYF.

V gene TRBV10-2 combines with J gene TRBJ2-5; D unresolved. Trimming cost V 3 bases and J 0 bases, with 2 bases left between them. Per the germline V gene, CDR1 is WSHSY and CDR2 is SAAADI. This CDR3 has 12 residues. The CDR3 is CASSDYQETQYF. The CDR3 coding sequence is TGCGCCAGCAGTGACTACCAAGAGACCCAGTACTTC.

V is TRBV25-1 and J is TRBJ2-1; a possible D gene is TRBD2 (6 bases). CDR1 MGHDK and CDR2 SYGVNS come from the germline V gene. This CDR3 comprises 17 residues. V lost 7 bases and J lost 10, with 29 bases in between. The CDR3 DNA follows: TGTGCCAGCACCCGAACTGGACCGGGGGTAGGCACAAGGGAGCAGTTCTTC. Amino acid sequence: CASTRTGPGVGTREQFF.

The rearrangement uses TRBV5-1 and TRBJ1-2; no firm D call. CDR1 is SGHRS and CDR2 is YFSETQ in the germline V gene. V was clipped by 0 bases and J by 6 bases, with 9 bases between them. The CDR3 is 13 amino acids. This CDR3 is CASSLAVGDGYTF. The DNA of the CDR3 is TGCGCCAGCAGCTTGGCCGTTGGAGATGGCTACACCTTC.

This chain uses TRBV5-1 with TRBJ2-1; D is undetermined. CDR3 length equals 16 residues. Germline V lookup: CDR1 SGHRS, CDR2 YFSETQ. With 0 bases removed from V and 0 bases from J, the gap between germline ends came to 10 bases. The CDR3 spells CASSLARVTSYNEQFF. CDR3 DNA: TGCGCCAGCAGCTTGGCCCGGGTCACCTCCTACAATGAGCAGTTCTTC.

The chain uses TRBV18 and TRBJ2-1; perhaps TRBD2 as D (6 bases). With 3 bases removed from V and 9 bases from J, the gap between germline ends came to 24 bases. Germline CDR1 is KGHSH and CDR2 is LQKENI. This CDR3 comprises 17 residues. CDR3 nucleotides: TGTGCCAGCTCACCTCCCCTGGCGGGGTCGGGGCTAGGTGAGCAGTTCTTC. Translation gives CASSPPLAGSGLGEQFF.

This chain connects TRBV27 to TRBJ1-5; D is unclear. V lost 2 bases and J lost 3, with 14 bases in between. The V gene's germline CDR1 is MNHEY and CDR2 SMNVEV (reference sequence). CDR3 length: 16 residues. The CDR3 region is CASSLDRGNLNQPQHF. The CDR3, as DNA: TGTGCCAGCAGTTTAGACCGCGGGAACCTCAATCAGCCCCAGCATTTT.

The rearrangement uses TRBV7-9 and TRBJ1-5, with TRBD1 matching 7 bases. The CDR3 is 17 amino acids. J gave up 5 bases and V 4 bases, and 14 bases lay outside the gene matches. Per the germline V gene, CDR1 is SEHNR and CDR2 is FQNEAQ (reference sequence). The CDR3 DNA follows: TGTGCCAGCAGCTCAACGACAGGGACACTCGAACATCAGCCCCAGCATTTT. This sequence encodes CASSSTTGTLEHQPQHF.

This sequence joins TRBV19 and TRBJ1-5, with 7 positions matching TRBD1. Germline V gene sequence: CDR1 LNHDA, CDR2 SQIVND (reference sequence). The CDR3 loop spans 17 amino acids. With V trimmed by 3 bases and J by 3 bases, 11 bases remained unmatched. CDR3 amino acids: CASSIVVGTVTNQPQHF. Here the CDR3 DNA reads TGTGCCAGTAGTATTGTCGTTGGGACAGTCACCAATCAGCCCCAGCATTTT.

The chain couples TRBV10-3 to TRBJ2-7; 11 bases fit TRBD2. V lost 6 bases and J lost 6; bases outside the gene matches: 16. In germline, CDR1 is ENHRY, CDR2 SYGVKD. The CDR3 totals 17 residues. CDR3 bases: TGTGCCATCAGCAAAACTAGCGGGGGAACCCTCCGGGGCGAGCAGTACTTC. Its protein is CAISKTSGGTLRGEQYF.

The rearrangement joins TRBV28 to TRBJ2-3, with D perhaps TRBD1 (6 bases). The CDR3 is 11 amino acids. Trimming took off 4 bases at V and 9 bases at J, with 8 bases between the two ends. The V gene's germline CDR1 is MDHEN and CDR2 SYDVKM. The CDR3 nucleotides read TGTGCCAGCAGTTCAGGGGCGACGCAGTATTTT. It encodes CASSSGATQYF.

This chain uses TRBV5-1 with TRBJ2-7; the match to TRBD1 covers 9 bases. J gave up 6 bases and V 1 base, and 5 bases lay outside the gene matches. CDR1 SGHRS and CDR2 YFSETQ come from the germline V gene. The CDR3 runs to 14 residues. Here the CDR3 reads CASSLPDRGSEQYF. The CDR3 nucleotides read TGCGCCAGCAGCTTGCCCGACAGGGGGAGCGAGCAGTACTTC.

The chain couples TRBV5-1 to TRBJ2-7; 7 bases align to TRBD1. The CDR3 totals 13 residues. J lost 7 bases, V lost 4 bases, and 8 bases had no gene match. Germline V gene data show CDR1 as SGHRS and CDR2 as YFSETQ. CDR3 DNA: TGCGCCAGCAGCCCGGACAGGTTGGGGGAGCAGTACTTC. Its translation is CASSPDRLGEQYF.

V gene TRBV19 combines with J gene TRBJ1-2; 7 nucleotides agree with TRBD1. The CDR3 contains 15 residues. J gave up 4 bases and V 2 bases, and 7 bases lay outside the gene matches. Germline V lookup: CDR1 LNHDA, CDR2 SQIVND (reference sequence). CDR3 sequence reads: CASSIYSDRSYGYTF. The CDR3 nucleotides are TGTGCCAGTAGTATATATTCGGACAGGAGCTATGGCTACACCTTC.

This chain links TRBV9 with TRBJ2-5; TRBD2 might be the D (5 bases). The CDR3 consists of 14 residues. Germline V gene sequence: CDR1 SGDLS, CDR2 YYNGEE. V was shortened by 3 bases and J by 3 bases, with 12 bases between the two germline ends. As DNA, the CDR3 is TGTGCCAGCAGCGCGGATGGACTCGAAGAGACCCAGTACTTC. Translating it yields CASSADGLEETQYF. Drawing the rest from reference TRBV9 and TRBJ2-5, the complete variable domain is DSGVTQTPKHLITATGQRVTLRCSPRSGDLSVYWYQQSLDQGLQFLIQYYNGEERAKGNILERFSAQQFPDLHSELNLSSLELGDSALYFCASSADGLEETQYFGPGTRLLVL.

This sequence joins TRBV6-1 and TRBJ2-7; a weak D match, TRBD1 (6 bases). This CDR3 contains 13 residues. Germline CDR1 reads MNHNS; CDR2 reads SASEGT. Trimming cost V 3 bases and J 7 bases, with 13 bases left between them. The CDR3 loop is CASSERDTGEQYF. For the CDR3, the DNA is TGTGCCAGCAGTGAGCGAGACACAGGGGAGCAGTACTTC.

The chain combines TRBV6-5 with TRBJ1-4; possible D gene TRBD1, 5 bases. CDR1 and CDR2 (germline): MNHEY, SVGAGI. V dropped 6 bases and J dropped 0 bases, with 11 bases sitting between them. The CDR3 is 15 residues long. The CDR3 sequence: CASRLDSATNEKLFF. For the CDR3, the DNA is TGTGCCAGCAGACTTGACAGCGCAACTAATGAAAAACTGTTTTTT.

The chain is built from TRBV6-6 and TRBJ2-5; 7 bases map to TRBD1. The DNA end is a closer match to TRBJ2-7, so the J assignment may be wrong. Germline CDR1 reads MNHNY; CDR2 reads SVGAGI (reference sequence). The CDR3 totals 14 residues. The CDR3 coding sequence is TGTGCCAGCAGTTACGACAGGGCATCCTACGAGCAGTACTTC. Translation: CASSYDRASYEQYF.